The 32 T cell receptor beta chains below come from one sample, sequenced in a study of T cells in localized non-small cell lung cancer. TCRdb's copy holds only in-frame clones and misses some; the assay was immunoSEQ multiplex PCR. The table lists around 53,000 clones, over 70% of them singletons, with around 4% in the top ten. This sample comprised PBMCs, obtained before any cancer treatment. The receptor set was obtained from a woman aged 40-75 years with stage II lung adenocarcinoma.

The genes are TRBV14 and TRBJ2-7; 13 nucleotides align to TRBD2. The CDR3 spans 15 residues. V dropped 4 bases and J dropped 2; count of bases not matched to a gene: 2. CDR1 SGHDN and CDR2 FVKESK come from the germline V gene. For the CDR3, the DNA is TGTGCCAGCAGCCTGGGACTAGCGGGACCCTACGAGCAGTACTTC. It yields the protein CASSLGLAGPYEQYF.

V and J are TRBV15 and TRBJ1-1; D uncertain. Between the trimmed V and J ends, which lost 8 bases and 1 base, there was a span of 17 bases. Per the germline V gene, CDR1 is LNHNV and CDR2 is YYDKDF (reference sequence). CDR3 size: 15 residues. CDR3 sequence (DNA): TGTGCCACCTCACCGGCCCGGACGGCGAACACTGAAGCTTTCTTT. This encodes CATSPARTANTEAFF.

The chain recombines TRBV6-5 with TRBJ2-3; D gene ambiguous. The CDR3 covers 14 residues. The V and J ends lost 0 bases and 3 bases respectively, with 7 bases between them. Germline-derived CDR1 and CDR2 are MNHEY and SVGAGI. Written as DNA, the CDR3 is TGTGCCAGCAGTTACTCGTCGCGAACAGATACGCAGTATTTT. Its translation: CASSYSSRTDTQYF.

In its sample, this clone was seen once. The chain recombines TRBV19 with TRBJ1-3; D is perhaps TRBD1 (5 bases). The CDR3 has 13 amino acids. Germline CDR1 LNHDA, CDR2 SQIVND (reference sequence). Trimming took 4 bases from V and 5 from J, leaving 9 bases between them. CDR3 nucleotides: TGTGCCAGTAGTACCGACAGCCGAAACACCATATATTTT. Translated: CASSTDSRNTIYF.

The chain joins TRBV6-5 to TRBJ1-4, with 11 bases matching TRBD1. With 4 bases clipped from V and 8 bases from J, the junction kept 9 bases outside the gene matches. The CDR3 runs 16 residues. Per germline, CDR1 MNHEY and CDR2 SVGAGI. The CDR3 sequence is CASSFGPGQGEEKLFF. The CDR3 DNA follows: TGTGCCAGCAGTTTCGGCCCGGGACAGGGGGAGGAAAAACTGTTTTTT.

The chain couples TRBV29-1 to TRBJ1-2, with D possibly matching TRBD1 (6 bases). The CDR3 sequence is 12 residues long. CDR1 is SQVTM and CDR2 is ANQGSEA in the germline V gene. V lost 0 bases, J lost 7 bases, and 9 bases lay in between. CDR3 sequence reads: CSVEEGGAGYTF. In DNA, the CDR3 is TGCAGCGTTGAAGAGGGGGGCGCTGGCTACACCTTC. Based on the CDR3 plus reference TRBV29-1 and TRBJ1-2, the full variable domain is SAVISQKPSRDICQRGTSLTIQCQVDSQVTMMFWYRQQPGQSLTLIATANQGSEATYESGFVIDKFPISRPNLTFSTLTVSNMSPEDSSIYLCSVEEGGAGYTFGSGTRLTVV.

The chain links TRBV7-6 to TRBJ2-2; D is ambiguous. Trimming removed 1 base at V and 8 bases at J, with 5 bases between. The V gene's germline CDR1 is SGHVS and CDR2 FNYEAQ. This CDR3 has 12 amino acids. CDR3 nucleotides: TGTGCCAGCAGCTTAGATCATGGGGAGCTGTTTTTT. It translates to CASSLDHGELFF.

The CDR3: CASSRRGNTEAFF. The CDR3 DNA reads TGTGCCAGCAGCCGGCGGGGGAACACTGAAGCTTTCTTT. The chain couples TRBV2 to TRBJ1-1; D gene uncertain. Germline CDR1 and CDR2: SNHLY and FYNNEI. The CDR3 totals 13 residues. V lost 6 bases, J lost 1 base, and 9 bases lay in between.

The rearrangement links TRBV14 to TRBJ1-1; unclear D gene. Germline V gene data show CDR1 as SGHDN and CDR2 as FVKESK. This CDR3 has 16 residues. Trimming took 2 bases from V and 3 from J, leaving 16 bases between them. CDR3 in DNA: TGTGCCAGCAGCCAACCCCCGGGGTGGACGGACACTGAAGCTTTCTTT. Translation gives CASSQPPGWTDTEAFF.

V is TRBV19 and J is TRBJ2-5; D is uncertain. V gave up 2 bases and J gave up 0 bases, with 4 bases separating them. Looked up from germline, CDR1 is LNHDA and CDR2 is SQIVND (reference sequence). The CDR3 consists of 13 residues. CDR3 DNA sequence: TGTGCCAGTAGTATAAGGTACCAAGAGACCCAGTACTTC. Protein sequence: CASSIRYQETQYF. The variable domain in full, with the rest retrieved from reference TRBV19 and TRBJ2-5, is DGGITQSPKYLFRKEGQNVTLSCEQNLNHDAMYWYRQDPGQGLRLIYYSQIVNDFQKGDIAEGYSVSREKKESFPLTVTSAQKNPTAFYLCASSIRYQETQYFGPGTRLLVL.

The gene calls are TRBV2 and TRBJ2-5; 8 bases line up with TRBD1. The CDR3 length is 16 residues. V lost 5 bases, J lost 5 bases, and 13 bases stayed unmatched. The germline V gene has CDR1 SNHLY and CDR2 FYNNEI. CDR3 coding DNA: TGTGCCAGCAGTTTTTACGGACAGGGACGATGGGAGACCCAGTACTTC. Its translation: CASSFYGQGRWETQYF.

V and J are TRBV5-5 and TRBJ2-5, with a possible D match to TRBD1 (7 bases). Trimming shortened V by 4 bases and J by 2 bases, and 18 bases separated the two germline ends. The CDR3 is 16 residues long. CDR1 and CDR2 (germline): SGHKS, YYEKEE (reference sequence). CDR3 loop: CASSRAGTVNQETQYF. As DNA, the CDR3 is TGTGCCAGCAGCCGCGCGGGGACAGTAAATCAAGAGACCCAGTACTTC.

This rearrangement joins TRBV20-1 to TRBJ2-7; tentative D call: TRBD2 (6 bases). Trimming removed 4 bases at V and 7 bases at J, with 11 bases between. The CDR3 has 11 amino acids. The germline gives CDR1 DFQATT, CDR2 SNEGSKA (reference sequence). The DNA of the CDR3 is TGCAGTGCTAAGGGACTCCGGGAGCAGTACTTC. Translating gives CSAKGLREQYF.

The chain recombines TRBV5-1 with TRBJ2-3, with a tentative D call TRBD2 (6 bases). V was cut by 6 bases and J by 2 bases, with 13 bases left in between. Germline CDR1 is SGHRS and CDR2 is YFSETQ. This CDR3 is built from 14 residues. CDR3 sequence: CASTGGSSTDTQYF. CDR3 bases: TGCGCCAGCACCGGAGGGTCCTCCACAGATACGCAGTATTTT.

This chain joins TRBV10-3 and TRBJ1-3; tentatively, D is TRBD1 (5 bases). The CDR3 totals 14 residues. Per germline, CDR1 ENHRY and CDR2 SYGVKD. Trimming took off 5 bases at V and 4 bases at J, with 12 bases between the two ends. CDR3 bases: TGTGCCATCAGTTTTAGGGGTTCAGGAAACACCATATATTTT. Translated: CAISFRGSGNTIYF.

The chain recombines TRBV7-9 with TRBJ2-2, with 8 positions matching TRBD1. J was trimmed by 1 base and V by 5 bases; bases with no gene match: 9. The CDR3 contains 17 residues. The V gene's germline CDR1 is SEHNR and CDR2 FQNEAQ (reference sequence). The CDR3 DNA is TGTGCCAGCAGCGAATCCCAGGGGGCGCGGAACACCGGGGAGCTGTTTTTT. Residues: CASSESQGARNTGELFF.

The genes are TRBV6-6 and TRBJ1-2; D not certain. CDR3 length: 10 residues. Looked up from germline, CDR1 is MNHNY and CDR2 is SVGAGI (reference sequence). Trimming took off 2 bases at V and 7 bases at J, with 2 bases between the two ends. CDR3 DNA sequence: TGTGCCAGCAGTTACAGTGGCTACACCTTC. Protein sequence: CASSYSGYTF.

The CDR3 DNA reads TGCGCCAGCAGTCAATTGAATCTAGCGGGGGGGTCCTACGAGCAGTACTTC. Its protein product is CASSQLNLAGGSYEQYF. V is TRBV23-1 and J is TRBJ2-7; the match to TRBD2 covers 12 bases. TRBV23-1 is an ORF for which the function is uncertain. J was trimmed by 1 base and V by 1 base; bases with no gene match: 5. The CDR3 totals 17 residues.

The rearrangement joins TRBV6-1 to TRBJ1-5; TRBD1 matches at 10 bases. Looked up from germline, CDR1 is MNHNS and CDR2 is SASEGT. This CDR3 contains 14 residues. The V gene end was trimmed by 6 bases and the J gene end by 5 bases; junction bases not matched to a gene: 4. This CDR3 is CASRRGTGDQPQHF. CDR3 nucleotide sequence: TGTGCCAGCAGGAGGGGGACAGGGGATCAGCCCCAGCATTTT.

The V call is TRBV4-2, the J call TRBJ2-5; D is undetermined. Germline-derived CDR1 and CDR2 are LGHNA and YNFKEQ. Trimming pared 4 bases from V and 3 bases from J, leaving 15 bases between. The CDR3 is made up of 15 amino acids. CDR3 DNA sequence: TGTGCCAGCAGCCGCGGAATGGATGGGGAAGAGACCCAGTACTTC. This codes for CASSRGMDGEETQYF.

This sequence joins TRBV14 and TRBJ2-1; no clear D gene. Germline CDR1 is SGHDN and CDR2 is FVKESK. V lost 0 bases and J lost 0, with 15 bases in between. This CDR3 spans 18 amino acids. CDR3: CASSQDLFAISSYNEQFF. CDR3 sequence (DNA): TGTGCCAGCAGCCAAGATCTCTTCGCGATTAGCTCCTACAATGAGCAGTTCTTC.

The rearrangement links TRBV2 to TRBJ2-7; the D gene is possibly TRBD1 (5 bases). This CDR3 contains 13 residues. Between the trimmed V and J ends, which lost 6 bases and 3 bases, there was a span of 12 bases. CDR1 and CDR2 from the germline V gene are SNHLY and FYNNEI. The CDR3 DNA follows: TGTGCCAGCAGCCGACAGAAGTACTACGAGCAGTACTTC. This encodes CASSRQKYYEQYF. The complete variable domain, with remaining parts taken from reference TRBV2 and TRBJ2-7, reads EPEVTQTPSHQVTQMGQEVILRCVPISNHLYFYWYRQILGQKVEFLVSFYNNEISEKSEIFDDQFSVERPDGSNFTLKIRSTKLEDSAMYFCASSRQKYYEQYFGPGTRLTVT.

A remark on this clone: The DNA is left out, because the CDR3 cannot be placed on it with certainty; the CDR3 is given as TCRdb lists it. The chain joins TRBV7-6 to TRBJ2-2; the table assigns TRBD1, which was not confirmed against the DNA. Germline V lookup: CDR1 SGHVS, CDR2 FNYEAQ. The CDR3 extends over 16 residues, inclusive of both ends. The CDR3 loop is CASSLPFGQGAQTMFF.

The chain couples TRBV19 to TRBJ2-5, with TRBD2 matching 7 bases. The junction had 4 bases not matched to a gene; V was cut back by 7 bases and J by 2 bases. The germline gives CDR1 LNHDA, CDR2 SQIVND (reference sequence). The CDR3 length is 13 residues. In nucleotides, the CDR3 is TGTGCCAGTAAAAACGGGGGGCAAGAGACCCAGTACTTC. Residues: CASKNGGQETQYF.

In its sample, this clone was seen a few times. This chain links TRBV28 with TRBJ2-4; 7 positions match TRBD2. The CDR3 length is 15 residues. V gave up 2 bases and J gave up 4 bases; unmatched junction bases: 5. Germline assignment: CDR1 MDHEN and CDR2 SYDVKM. The DNA for the CDR3 is TGTGCCAGCAGTTTAAGTATAGCGGGTAAAAACATTCAGTACTTC. Translated, it gives CASSLSIAGKNIQYF.

This clone has only one observation. CDR3 nucleotide sequence: TGTGCCAGCAGCGTAACGGGGGCACCCGGGGAGCTGTTTTTT. This codes for CASSVTGAPGELFF. This rearrangement joins TRBV9 to TRBJ2-2; D tentatively fits TRBD1 or TRBD2 (6 bases each). Germline V lookup: CDR1 SGDLS, CDR2 YYNGEE. The V gene lost 1 base and the J gene lost 6 bases, with 10 bases spanning the gap. The CDR3 is 14 residues long.

This clone was picked up a small number of times. This rearrangement joins TRBV9 to TRBJ1-2; the D gene is possibly TRBD1 (5 bases). With 3 bases removed from V and 8 bases from J, the gap between germline ends came to 20 bases. The CDR3 has 15 residues. Germline values: CDR1 SGDLS, CDR2 YYNGEE. The CDR3 reads CASSAGSGPGRGYTF. CDR3 coding DNA: TGTGCCAGCAGCGCGGGATCGGGCCCAGGGAGGGGCTACACCTTC.

The chain employs TRBV19 and TRBJ1-5; tentative D call: TRBD1 (5 bases). V lost 2 bases and J lost 3, with 8 bases in between. Germline assignment: CDR1 LNHDA and CDR2 SQIVND (reference sequence). The CDR3 extends over 14 amino acids. This CDR3 reads CASSIRGPNQPQHF. In DNA, the CDR3 is TGTGCCAGTAGTATAAGGGGACCCAATCAGCCCCAGCATTTT.

This clone was observed a single time. The J gene is TRBJ1-1, the V gene TRBV10-3, with D unclear. In germline, CDR1 is ENHRY, CDR2 SYGVKD. This CDR3 comprises 11 residues. V lost 3 bases and J 10 bases, leaving 9 bases between the germline ends. Here the CDR3 DNA reads TGTGCCATCAGTGACGGGGAGGGAGCTTTCTTT. It codes for CAISDGEGAFF.

V usage is TRBV19 and J usage is TRBJ2-1; 9 bases fit TRBD1. With 3 bases clipped from V and 3 bases from J, the junction kept 3 bases outside the gene matches. CDR3 length: 15 amino acids. Germline V gene lookup returns CDR1 LNHDA and CDR2 SQIVND (reference sequence). The DNA of the CDR3 is TGTGCCAGTAGTATTGGGACAGGGCACTACAATGAGCAGTTCTTC. It translates to CASSIGTGHYNEQFF.

The V gene is TRBV10-3, the J gene TRBJ2-3; tentatively, D is TRBD1 or TRBD2 (6 bases each). The ends were cut back, 5 bases at V and 3 bases at J, with 15 bases in the middle. The CDR3 is made up of 15 amino acids. Germline assignment: CDR1 ENHRY and CDR2 SYGVKD. CDR3 sequence reads: CAISRDGGPTDTQYF. The CDR3 nucleotides read TGTGCCATCAGTCGAGACGGGGGCCCTACAGATACGCAGTATTTT.

J is TRBJ1-2 and V is TRBV5-4; D gene unclear. The CDR3 runs to 14 residues. Germline CDR1 is SGHNT and CDR2 is YYREEE (reference sequence). V lost 1 base and J lost 3, with 10 bases in between. CDR3 bases: TGTGCCAGCAGCTTGTTTAGGGCAGACTATGGCTACACCTTC. Translated: CASSLFRADYGYTF.